The clone carrying this T cell receptor beta chain was seen ten or more times. The antigen remains undetermined. The entry originates in a study of T-cell memory formation after mild COVID-19. In the study overall: Clustering of TCRs was largely donor specific.

Trimming took 4 bases from V and 0 from J, leaving 10 bases between them. The CDR3 is 14 amino acids. In germline, CDR1 is SGHTA, CDR2 FQGNSA. Using its own MiXCR run on the 5' RACE reads, TCRdb lists one record per CDR3 protein. The sample consists of about 400,000 distinct CDR3 sequences, roughly a quarter of them appearing once. Study-level points and caveats: Day 15 to 85 contracting clones showed balanced CD4/CD8; day 15 to 37 expanders favored CD4+. The main location of contracting CD4+ clones was CM and EM, and that of contracting CD8+ clones was EMRA.

This receptor was obtained from an adult woman who had mild COVID-19 (a few samples of this study predate the infection). Cell type and time point are not known. The specimen was PBMCs or a T cell subset sorted from them (not recorded which). The chain employs TRBV7-2 and TRBJ2-7; possibly TRBD2 for D (6 bases). CDR3 sequence: CASSSDYNSYEQYF. The DNA for the CDR3 is TGTGCCAGCAGCTCGGACTATAACTCCTACGAGCAGTACTTC.